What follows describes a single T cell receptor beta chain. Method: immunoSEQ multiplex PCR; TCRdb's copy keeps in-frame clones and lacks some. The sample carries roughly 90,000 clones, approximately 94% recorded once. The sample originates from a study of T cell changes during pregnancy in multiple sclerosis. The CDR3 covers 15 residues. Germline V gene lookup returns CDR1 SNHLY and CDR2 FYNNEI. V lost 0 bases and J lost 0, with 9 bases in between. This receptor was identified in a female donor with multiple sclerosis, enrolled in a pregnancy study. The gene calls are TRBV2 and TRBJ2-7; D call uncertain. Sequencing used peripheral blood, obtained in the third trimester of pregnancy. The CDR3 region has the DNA TGTGCCAGCAGTGAAGCAGATTTGAGCTCCTACGAGCAGTACTTC. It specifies CASSEADLSSYEQYF. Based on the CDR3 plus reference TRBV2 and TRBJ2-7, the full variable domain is EPEVTQTPSHQVTQMGQEVILRCVPISNHLYFYWYRQILGQKVEFLVSFYNNEISEKSEIFDDQFSVERPDGSNFTLKIRSTKLEDSAMYFCASSEADLSSYEQYFGPGTRLTVT.